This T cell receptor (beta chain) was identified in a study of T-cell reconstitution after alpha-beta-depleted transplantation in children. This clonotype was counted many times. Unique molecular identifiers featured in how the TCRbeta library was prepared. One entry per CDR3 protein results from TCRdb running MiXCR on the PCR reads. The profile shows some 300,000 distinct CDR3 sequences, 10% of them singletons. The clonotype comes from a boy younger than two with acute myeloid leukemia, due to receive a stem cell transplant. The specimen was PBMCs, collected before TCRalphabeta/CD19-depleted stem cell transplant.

CDR3 coding DNA: TGTGCCAGCAGCCTCGGGCTAGCGGGAGCTGGGGCCAACGTCCTGACTTTC. It is translated as CASSLGLAGAGANVLTF. The chain couples TRBV4-2 to TRBJ2-6; 10 nucleotides line up with TRBD2. Germline CDR1 and CDR2: LGHNA and YNFKEQ. The J segment lost 2 bases and the V segment lost 4 bases, leaving 5 bases of the junction unmatched. The CDR3 sequence is 17 residues long.